This T cell receptor beta chain emerged from a study of response to subunit inactivated influenza vaccine (dated by TCRdb to between 2017 and 2018). Regarding the complete study: The study used deep quantitative T cell receptor repertoire profiling to track responses to a trivalent subunit inactivated influenza vaccine. On the study overall, not on this receptor specifically: According to the authors, only a limited number of new T cells may be recruited by each seasonal influenza vaccination.

Receptor libraries were prepared by RT-PCR. Sequencing was carried out with an Illumina HiSeq 2500. The public sequencing data were trimmed at Q25 with fastp and processed into clonotypes with MiXCR by TCRdb, which kept only in-frame beta chains. Duplicate CDR3 protein sequences are folded into a single record with the most common DNA and genes. In all, the sample holds under 750,000 distinct CDR3 sequences, and 12% of those were seen once. The ten biggest clones cover 10% to 13% of the sample. This clonotype was observed a handful of times. Its antigen is not yet known. Per-base quality was not reported, and no clone a single base away is much larger than it. Including the terminal cysteine and phenylalanine, the CDR3 comprises 17 residues. Left in the record is the CDR3 DNA by itself, 51 bases read in frame from the first base. V is trimmed back by 4 bases and J by 1 base, and the junction contains 9 bases that no gene match accounts for. Via the germline V gene, CDR1 is SGHTA and CDR2 FQGNSA.

The sample here was PBMCs from blood, taken on the day of vaccination. This chain is built from TRBV7-2 and TRBJ2-2, with 7 bases in between that match TRBD2. The TCR originated in a man aged 45 to 65 who received an inactivated influenza vaccine. Donor details come from another sample of the same person, matched by shared clones. The CDR3 region reads CASSSGGGAQNTGELFF. The DNA sequence follows: TGTGCCAGCAGCTCGGGGGGTGGGGCTCAGAACACCGGGGAGCTGTTTTTT.